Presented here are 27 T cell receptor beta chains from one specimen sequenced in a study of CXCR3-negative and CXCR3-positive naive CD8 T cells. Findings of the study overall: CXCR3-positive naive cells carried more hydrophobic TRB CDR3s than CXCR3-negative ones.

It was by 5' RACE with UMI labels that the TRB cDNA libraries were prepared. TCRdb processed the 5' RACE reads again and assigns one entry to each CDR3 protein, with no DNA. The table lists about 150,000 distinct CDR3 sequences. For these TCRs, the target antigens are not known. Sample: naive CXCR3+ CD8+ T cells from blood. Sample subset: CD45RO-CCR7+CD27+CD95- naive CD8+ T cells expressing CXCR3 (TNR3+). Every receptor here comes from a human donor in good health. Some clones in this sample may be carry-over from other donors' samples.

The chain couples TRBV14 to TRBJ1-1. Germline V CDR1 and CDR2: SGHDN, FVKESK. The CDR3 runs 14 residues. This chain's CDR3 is CASSQVRGNTEAFF. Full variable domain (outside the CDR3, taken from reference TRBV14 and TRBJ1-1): EAGVTQFPSHSVIEKGQTVTLRCDPISGHDNLYWYRRVMGKEIKFLLHFVKESKQDESGMPNNRFLAERTGGTYSTLKVQPAELEDSGVYFCASSQVRGNTEAFFGQGTRLTVV.

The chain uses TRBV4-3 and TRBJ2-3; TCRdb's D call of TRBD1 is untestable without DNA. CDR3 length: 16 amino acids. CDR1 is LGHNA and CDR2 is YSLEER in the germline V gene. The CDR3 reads CASSQGADRPPDTQYF.

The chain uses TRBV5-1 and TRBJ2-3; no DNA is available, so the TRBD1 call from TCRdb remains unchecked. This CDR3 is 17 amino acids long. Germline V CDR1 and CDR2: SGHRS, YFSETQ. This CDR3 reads CASSLDRRDTGFFTQYF.

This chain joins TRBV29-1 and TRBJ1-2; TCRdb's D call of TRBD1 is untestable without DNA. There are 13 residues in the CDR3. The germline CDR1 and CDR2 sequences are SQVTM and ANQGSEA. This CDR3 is CSVVPEAYYGYTF.

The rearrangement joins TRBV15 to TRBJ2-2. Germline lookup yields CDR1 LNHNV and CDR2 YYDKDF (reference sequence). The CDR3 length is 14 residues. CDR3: CATTKGTDTGELFF.

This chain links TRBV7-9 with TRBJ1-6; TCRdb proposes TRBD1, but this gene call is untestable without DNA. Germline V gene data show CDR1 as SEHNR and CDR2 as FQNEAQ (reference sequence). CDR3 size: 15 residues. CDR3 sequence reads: CASSLVTGAGSPLHF.

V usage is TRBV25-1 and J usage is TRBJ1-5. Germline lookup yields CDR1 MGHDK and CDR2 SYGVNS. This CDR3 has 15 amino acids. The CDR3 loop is CASSESGIRTQPQHF.

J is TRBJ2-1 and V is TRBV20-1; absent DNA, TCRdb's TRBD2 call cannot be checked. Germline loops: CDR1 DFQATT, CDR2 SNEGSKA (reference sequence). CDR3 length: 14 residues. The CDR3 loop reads CSASRLAGGNEQFF.

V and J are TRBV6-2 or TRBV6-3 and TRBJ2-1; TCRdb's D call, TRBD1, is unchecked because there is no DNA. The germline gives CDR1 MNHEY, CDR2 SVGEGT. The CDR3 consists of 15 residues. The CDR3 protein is CASSYSQGAINEQFF.

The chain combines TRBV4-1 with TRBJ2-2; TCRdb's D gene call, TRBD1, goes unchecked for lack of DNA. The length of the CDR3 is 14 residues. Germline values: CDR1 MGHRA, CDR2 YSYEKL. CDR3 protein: CASSQGQFTEELFF.

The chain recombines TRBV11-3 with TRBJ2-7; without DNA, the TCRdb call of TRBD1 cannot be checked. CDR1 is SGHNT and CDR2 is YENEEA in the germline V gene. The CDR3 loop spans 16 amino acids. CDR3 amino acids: CASSASGRWEPTEQYF. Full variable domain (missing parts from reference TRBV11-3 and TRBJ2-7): EAGVVQSPRYKIIEKKQPVAFWCNPISGHNTLYWYLQNLGQGPELLIRYENEEAVDDSQLPKDRFSAERLKGVDSTLKIQPAELGDSAVYLCASSASGRWEPTEQYFGPGTRLTVT.

CDR3 sequence: CSVESQGVNTGELFF. The chain employs TRBV29-1 and TRBJ2-2; checking the TCRdb D call of TRBD1 is not possible without DNA. This CDR3 is built from 15 residues. Germline CDR1 SQVTM, CDR2 ANQGSEA.

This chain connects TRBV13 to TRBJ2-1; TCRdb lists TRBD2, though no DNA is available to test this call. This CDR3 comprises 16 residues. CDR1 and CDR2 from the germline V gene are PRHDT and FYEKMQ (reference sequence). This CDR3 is CASSSTGTSGNNEQFF.

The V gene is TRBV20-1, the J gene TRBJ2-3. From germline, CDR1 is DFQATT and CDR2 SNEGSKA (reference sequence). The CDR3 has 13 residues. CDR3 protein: CSARDYRGQKQYF.

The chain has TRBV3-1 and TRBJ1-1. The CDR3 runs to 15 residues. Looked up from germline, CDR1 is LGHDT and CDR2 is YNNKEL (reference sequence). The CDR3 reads CASSQDRGPWTEAFF. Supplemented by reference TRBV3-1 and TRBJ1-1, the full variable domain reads DTAVSQTPKYLVTQMGNDKSIKCEQNLGHDTMYWYKQDSKKFLKIMFSYNNKELIINETVPNRFSPKSPDKAHLNLHINSLELGDSAVYFCASSQDRGPWTEAFFGQGTRLTVV.

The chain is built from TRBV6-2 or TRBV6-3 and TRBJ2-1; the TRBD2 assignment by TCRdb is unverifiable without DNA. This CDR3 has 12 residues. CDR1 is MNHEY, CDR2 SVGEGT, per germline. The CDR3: CASCGTSHEQFF.

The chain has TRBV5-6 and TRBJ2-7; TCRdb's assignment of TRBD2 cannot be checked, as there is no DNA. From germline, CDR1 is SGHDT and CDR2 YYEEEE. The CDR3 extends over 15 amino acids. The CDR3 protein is CASSLARTSGSEQYF.

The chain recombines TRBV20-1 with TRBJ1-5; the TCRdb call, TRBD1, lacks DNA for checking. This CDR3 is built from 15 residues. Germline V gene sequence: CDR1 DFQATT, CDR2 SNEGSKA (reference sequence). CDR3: CSARESRTGGQPQHF.

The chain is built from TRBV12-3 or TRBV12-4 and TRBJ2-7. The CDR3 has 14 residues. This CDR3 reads CASSLTGVGYEQYF.

The CDR3 loop reads CASSFWSHQYEQYF. The chain carries TRBV13 and TRBJ2-7; absent DNA, TCRdb's TRBD1 call cannot be checked. Germline V lookup: CDR1 PRHDT, CDR2 FYEKMQ (reference sequence). The CDR3 is made up of 14 amino acids.

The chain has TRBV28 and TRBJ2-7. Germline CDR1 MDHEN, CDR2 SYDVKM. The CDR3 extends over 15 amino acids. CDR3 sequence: CASSLGRREFYEQYF.

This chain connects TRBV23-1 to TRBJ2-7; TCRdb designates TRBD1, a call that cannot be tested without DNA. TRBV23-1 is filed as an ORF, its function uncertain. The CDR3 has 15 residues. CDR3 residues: CASSQKGGEDYEQYF.

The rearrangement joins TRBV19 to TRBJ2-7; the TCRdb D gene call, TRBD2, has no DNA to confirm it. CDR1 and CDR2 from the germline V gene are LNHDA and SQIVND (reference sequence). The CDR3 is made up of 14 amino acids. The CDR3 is CASRLTSGRSEQYF.

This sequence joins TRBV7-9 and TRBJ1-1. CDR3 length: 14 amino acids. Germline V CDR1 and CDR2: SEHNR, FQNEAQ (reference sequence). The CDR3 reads CASRPGGPNTEAFF.

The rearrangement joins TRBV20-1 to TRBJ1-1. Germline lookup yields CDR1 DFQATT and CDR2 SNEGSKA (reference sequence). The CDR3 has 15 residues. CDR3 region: CSARDPKTPYTEAFF.

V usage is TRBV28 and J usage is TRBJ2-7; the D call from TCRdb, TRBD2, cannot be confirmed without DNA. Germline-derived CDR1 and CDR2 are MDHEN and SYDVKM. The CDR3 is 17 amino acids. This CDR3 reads CASSERGADGSSYEQYF.

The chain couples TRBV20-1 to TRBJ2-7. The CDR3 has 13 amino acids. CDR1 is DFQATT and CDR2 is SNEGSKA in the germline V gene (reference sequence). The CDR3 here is CSARLVSSYEQYF.